This T cell receptor beta chain was retrieved from a study of neurological immune-mediated disorders. Findings and caveats of the study: Sharing of CDR3 amino acid sequences among expanded clones across subjects was absent, suggesting private repertoires in all groups.

Unsorted libraries were prepared from 2 million PBMCs held at -80 C. Using its own MiXCR run on the 5' RACE reads, TCRdb lists one record per CDR3 protein. Seen here are about 48,000 distinct CDR3 sequences, roughly a quarter observed once, and the top ten hold around 25%. This clonotype was seen ten or more times. Antigen unknown. The V and J ends lost 7 bases and 2 bases respectively, with 20 bases between them. Germline-derived CDR1 and CDR2 are SGHTA and FQGNSA. The CDR3 runs 16 residues. The J gene is TRBJ2-5, the V gene TRBV7-2, with a possible D match to TRBD2 (5 bases). Sequencing was performed on PBMCs. The clonotype comes from a woman aged 70-85 years in good health. CDR3 bases: TGTGCCAGCATCCGTACACCCGGAGGCCGGCAAGAGACCCAGTACTTC. It encodes CASIRTPGGRQETQYF.